A single sample gave rise to the 26 T cell receptor beta chains below, sequenced in a study of OX40 agonist ivuxolimab in advanced cancers. Method: immunoSEQ multiplex PCR; TCRdb's copy keeps in-frame clones and lacks some. The table includes tens of thousands of clones, over 80% detected once. The sample consisted of CD4+ or CD8+ T cells sorted from blood, taken in a trial of the OX40 agonist ivuxolimab. The receptors were gathered from an adult with an advanced solid tumor such as melanoma, head and neck, liver or kidney cancer.

The rearrangement links TRBV7-8 to TRBJ2-3; D not resolved. The germline gives CDR1 SGHVS, CDR2 FQNEAQ. V was clipped by 1 base and J by 0 bases, with 11 bases between them. CDR3 length: 16 residues. CDR3 sequence: CASSLGVGASTDTQYF. As DNA, the CDR3 is TGTGCCAGCAGCTTAGGGGTCGGTGCGAGCACAGATACGCAGTATTTT.

This clone is a singleton in its sample. The chain links TRBV21-1 to TRBJ2-1; TRBD1 is taken as the D call from the table, unchecked against the DNA. TRBV21-1 is classified as a pseudogene. This CDR3 contains 15 residues. CDR3 bases: TGTGCCAGCAGGAAGAGGGACACCCAATACAATGAGCAGTTCTTC. This encodes CASRKRDTQYNEQFF.

This clone was detected a few times. This sequence joins TRBV30 and TRBJ1-1, with a possible D match to TRBD1 (5 bases). V was pared by 2 bases and J by 1 base, with 8 bases between. Germline-derived CDR1 and CDR2 are GTSNPN and SVGIG (reference sequence). This CDR3 has 13 amino acids. CDR3 amino acids: CAWSNRRNTEAFF. The CDR3 DNA sequence: TGTGCCTGGAGTAACAGGAGGAACACTGAAGCTTTCTTT.

V is TRBV28 and J is TRBJ2-1; 7 bases map to TRBD2. CDR3 length: 15 amino acids. J gave up 8 bases and V 3 bases, and 10 bases lay outside the gene matches. Per germline, CDR1 MDHEN and CDR2 SYDVKM. This CDR3 reads CASSFVTGGGYEQFF. CDR3 DNA: TGTGCCAGCAGTTTCGTTACGGGAGGCGGGTATGAGCAGTTCTTC.

CDR3 protein: CASSGGPENTGELFF. The CDR3 region has the DNA TGTGCCAGCAGTGGGGGGCCGGAGAACACCGGGGAGCTGTTTTTT. The rearrangement links TRBV11-3 to TRBJ2-2; D might be TRBD1 or TRBD2, each matching 6 bases. Germline CDR1 SGHNT, CDR2 YENEEA. The CDR3 extends over 15 amino acids. Trimming pared 6 bases from V and 1 base from J, leaving 12 bases between.

The CDR3 is CASSIDSYQETQYF. In DNA, the CDR3 is TGTGCCAGTAGTATTGACAGCTACCAAGAGACCCAGTACTTC. The chain carries TRBV19 and TRBJ2-5, with D possibly TRBD1 on 5 matching bases. CDR3 length: 14 residues. Germline-derived CDR1 and CDR2 are LNHDA and SQIVND (reference sequence). Trimming left V 3 bases short and J 0 bases short, with 8 bases between.

The gene calls are TRBV28 and TRBJ2-5; 8 nucleotides match TRBD2. CDR1 and CDR2 from the germline V gene are MDHEN and SYDVKM. The CDR3 is made up of 17 amino acids. The ends lost 3 bases at V and 5 bases at J; junction bases unmatched: 14. The CDR3 is CASSFEDGRAARETQYF. The CDR3 bases are TGTGCCAGCAGTTTCGAAGACGGGAGGGCCGCTAGGGAGACCCAGTACTTC.

DNA of the CDR3: TGTGCCAGCAGCGCCGGGCCCTTTTTCTACGAGCAGTACTTC. It encodes CASSAGPFFYEQYF. The chain is built from TRBV9 and TRBJ2-7, with D uncertain. The ends were cut back, 3 bases at V and 3 bases at J, with 13 bases in the middle. The CDR3 totals 14 residues. Germline loops: CDR1 SGDLS, CDR2 YYNGEE.

This clone occurred a few times. This chain joins TRBV15 and TRBJ1-2, with unresolved D. The CDR3 runs to 12 residues. The V and J ends lost 0 bases and 7 bases respectively, with 6 bases between them. The germline V gene encodes CDR1 LNHNV and CDR2 YYDKDF (reference sequence). CDR3 loop: CATSRDNGGYTF. The CDR3 DNA is TGTGCCACCAGCAGAGATAATGGTGGCTACACCTTC.

J is TRBJ2-2 and V is TRBV2; 12 nucleotides line up with TRBD2. The CDR3 runs 18 residues. The germline gives CDR1 SNHLY, CDR2 FYNNEI. Trimming at V came to 4 bases and at J to 4 bases, leaving 10 bases not matched to a gene. CDR3 residues: CASSALAGGPSGTGELFF. DNA of the CDR3: TGTGCCAGCAGTGCTCTAGCGGGAGGGCCCTCGGGCACCGGGGAGCTGTTTTTT.

V usage is TRBV30 and J usage is TRBJ1-4, with TRBD1 identical over 8 bases. The CDR3 spans 14 residues. The ends lost 1 base at V and 7 bases at J; junction bases unmatched: 5. Per the germline V gene, CDR1 is GTSNPN and CDR2 is SVGIG (reference sequence). Here the CDR3 DNA reads TGTGCCTGGAGTGCCGGACAGGGAGGTGAAAAACTGTTTTTT. Translation: CAWSAGQGGEKLFF.

The chain recombines TRBV19 with TRBJ1-1, with D unresolved. Trimming removed 0 bases from V and 5 bases from J, with 7 bases in between. CDR3 length: 13 amino acids. Germline CDR1 LNHDA, CDR2 SQIVND (reference sequence). The CDR3 here is CASSIDWDTEAFF. The CDR3 DNA sequence: TGTGCCAGTAGTATAGATTGGGATACTGAAGCTTTCTTT. The whole variable domain, filled in from reference TRBV19 and TRBJ1-1, reads DGGITQSPKYLFRKEGQNVTLSCEQNLNHDAMYWYRQDPGQGLRLIYYSQIVNDFQKGDIAEGYSVSREKKESFPLTVTSAQKNPTAFYLCASSIDWDTEAFFGQGTRLTVV.

J is TRBJ2-7 and V is TRBV18; 11 nucleotides line up with TRBD2. Germline V CDR1 and CDR2: KGHSH, LQKENI. J lost 4 bases, V lost 1 base, and 3 bases had no gene match. This CDR3 region has 15 residues. The chain's CDR3 is CASSPRLAGGYEQYF. The CDR3 DNA is TGTGCCAGCTCACCACGATTAGCGGGAGGGTACGAGCAGTACTTC.

This chain links TRBV7-3 with TRBJ2-3, with TRBD1 matching over 8 bases. V lost 5 bases to trimming and J lost 1 base; unmatched junction nucleotides: 2. The CDR3 totals 14 residues. CDR1 is SGHTA, CDR2 FQGTGA, per germline. The DNA for the CDR3 is TGTGCCAGCAGCCCGACAGGGGGCACAGATACGCAGTATTTT. Amino acids: CASSPTGGTDTQYF. Supplemented by reference TRBV7-3 and TRBJ2-3, the full variable domain reads GAGVSQTPSNKVTEKGKYVELRCDPISGHTALYWYRQSLGQGPEFLIYFQGTGAADDSGLPNDRFFAVRPEGSVSTLKIQRTERGDSAVYLCASSPTGGTDTQYFGPGTRLTVL.

The chain uses TRBV5-1 and TRBJ2-1; D is perhaps TRBD2 (6 bases). This CDR3 contains 14 residues. Per the germline V gene, CDR1 is SGHRS and CDR2 is YFSETQ. V was cut by 4 bases and J by 9 bases, with 17 bases left in between. CDR3 protein: CASSSGGDGGEQFF. The CDR3 DNA reads as TGCGCCAGCAGCAGCGGCGGGGATGGTGGTGAGCAGTTCTTC.

The chain joins TRBV19 to TRBJ2-1; D tentatively reads TRBD1 or TRBD2 (6 bases each). Trimming took off 7 bases at V and 4 bases at J, with 14 bases between the two ends. CDR1 and CDR2 from the germline V gene are LNHDA and SQIVND (reference sequence). The CDR3 is 14 amino acids. This CDR3 is CASMRLGGYNEQFF. The CDR3 DNA sequence: TGTGCCAGTATGAGACTAGGGGGTTACAATGAGCAGTTCTTC.

CDR3 nucleotide sequence: TGCGCCAGCAGCTTGGGGGGTGTAGATACGCAGTATTTT. Protein product: CASSLGGVDTQYF. This chain connects TRBV5-1 to TRBJ2-3; D gene unclear. The CDR3 sequence is 13 residues long. Germline values: CDR1 SGHRS, CDR2 YFSETQ. Trimming pared 0 bases from V and 5 bases from J, leaving 7 bases between.

The V and J genes are TRBV5-1 and TRBJ1-2; D is possibly TRBD1 (6 bases). The CDR3 length is 14 residues. V shed 6 bases and J shed 0 bases, with 12 bases lying between them. Germline CDR1 and CDR2: SGHRS and YFSETQ. The CDR3 protein is CASNRDTSNYGYTF. The CDR3 nucleotides are TGCGCCAGCAACCGGGACACTTCTAACTATGGCTACACCTTC.

The V gene is TRBV6-5, the J gene TRBJ2-1; 8 bases agree with TRBD2. V trimming: 8 bases; J trimming: 1 base; junction bases outside the gene matches: 7. Germline CDR1 and CDR2: MNHEY and SVGAGI. The CDR3 is made up of 15 amino acids. CDR3 sequence reads: CASSPGGVSYNEQFF. Written as DNA, the CDR3 is TGTGCCAGCTCCCCGGGAGGGGTATCCTACAATGAGCAGTTCTTC.

The chain recombines TRBV2 with TRBJ2-1; weak D call: TRBD2 (6 bases). Germline V lookup: CDR1 SNHLY, CDR2 FYNNEI. This CDR3 is 13 amino acids long. V lost 5 bases and J lost 8, with 13 bases in between. The CDR3 loop is CASSQDRGDEQFF. CDR3 coding DNA: TGTGCCAGCAGTCAGGACCGCGGGGATGAGCAGTTCTTC.

The chain combines TRBV6-1 with TRBJ2-5; 10 bases line up with TRBD1. CDR3 length: 15 residues. The germline CDR1 and CDR2 sequences are MNHNS and SASEGT. Losses at the gene ends were 4 bases for V and 5 bases for J; bases not matched to a gene: 7. The CDR3 sequence is CASSARGQGDETQYF. In nucleotides, the CDR3 is TGTGCCAGCAGTGCCAGAGGACAGGGGGACGAGACCCAGTACTTC.

The V and J genes are TRBV5-6 and TRBJ1-1; 7 bases agree with TRBD1. This CDR3 spans 15 amino acids. Germline-derived CDR1 and CDR2 are SGHDT and YYEEEE. The V and J ends lost 4 bases and 0 bases, in that order; junction bases with no gene match: 6. The CDR3 region has the DNA TGTGCCAGCAGCCGGACAGGCCCCCTGAACACTGAAGCTTTCTTT. Amino acids: CASSRTGPLNTEAFF. Supplemented by reference TRBV5-6 and TRBJ1-1, the full variable domain reads DAGVTQSPTHLIKTRGQQVTLRCSPKSGHDTVSWYQQALGQGPQFIFQYYEEEERQRGNFPDRFSGHQFPNYSSELNVNALLLGDSALYLCASSRTGPLNTEAFFGQGTRLTVV.

The chain combines TRBV18 with TRBJ2-1; a weak D match, TRBD2 (5 bases). The germline V gene encodes CDR1 KGHSH and CDR2 LQKENI. This CDR3 is built from 16 residues. Trimming took off 3 bases at V and 0 bases at J, with 12 bases between the two ends. CDR3 sequence reads: CASSPGDSGSYNEQFF. In nucleotides, the CDR3 is TGTGCCAGCTCACCCGGGGATAGTGGCTCCTACAATGAGCAGTTCTTC.

This chain links TRBV19 with TRBJ2-7; 7 positions agree with TRBD2. Unmatched junction bases numbered 15, after V lost 6 bases and J lost 4 bases. This CDR3 contains 16 residues. From germline, CDR1 is LNHDA and CDR2 SQIVND (reference sequence). DNA for the CDR3: TGTGCCAGTAGGGGTATTAGTCCGCAAGCGGGATACGAGCAGTACTTC. Its translation: CASRGISPQAGYEQYF.

J is TRBJ1-4 and V is TRBV9, with D maybe TRBD1 (6 bases). The CDR3 has 15 amino acids. The V gene's germline CDR1 is SGDLS and CDR2 YYNGEE. Trimming took off 0 bases at V and 7 bases at J, with 13 bases between the two ends. The CDR3 loop reads CASSVVGATGEKLFF. CDR3 DNA: TGTGCCAGCAGCGTAGTGGGGGCGACGGGTGAAAAACTGTTTTTT.

This clone showed up just once. The CDR3 region is CASRVPLADSTDTQYF. The CDR3 bases are TGCGCCAGCCGAGTTCCACTAGCGGATAGCACAGATACGCAGTATTTT. V is TRBV5-1 and J is TRBJ2-3; 8 bases match TRBD2. Germline trimming cut 7 bases from V and 0 bases from J; bases unmatched to any gene: 10. Germline CDR1 is SGHRS and CDR2 is YFSETQ. The CDR3 runs 16 residues. Variable domain in full (rest from reference TRBV5-1 and TRBJ2-3): KAGVTQTPRYLIKTRGQQVTLSCSPISGHRSVSWYQQTPGQGLQFLFEYFSETQRNKGNFPGRFSGRQFSNSRSEMNVSTLELGDSALYLCASRVPLADSTDTQYFGPGTRLTVL.